This TCR beta chain is from a study of shared clonotypes between healthy human individuals. This CDR3 region has 14 residues. Trimming removed 10 bases at V and 1 base at J, with 13 bases between. CDR1 and CDR2 (germline): MNHEY, SVGAGI. Assay used: immunoSEQ multiplex PCR; TCRdb lists only in-frame clones, some missing. The sample yields some 980,000 clones, about three quarters seen once. The specimen was memory CD4+ T cells sorted from blood. As to subset: CD45RA-negative fraction. The gene calls are TRBV6-5 and TRBJ2-2; D remains unclear. The origin of this receptor is a man between 18 and 35 years old in good health. CDR3 sequence: CATVGRMNTGELFF. The CDR3 nucleotides read TGTGCCACCGTCGGAAGGATGAACACCGGGGAGCTGTTTTTT.